This T cell receptor beta chain was obtained from a study of blood T cell repertoires in COVID-19. Study-wide background: Samples came from the United States, Italy and Spain, spanning acute and convalescent COVID-19. Nucleic acid was either cDNA or gDNA, and it came from T cells, B-cell-depleted T cells, or PBMCs.

In the source study's methods: How many nucleated cells were present was estimated from reference gene primer amplification. The assay was immunoSEQ multiplex PCR, and TCRdb's table has in-frame clones only and misses some. From that table come the V and J calls and clone size; the DNA was used to work out D and trimming. The data show approximately 220,000 clones, around four fifths seen once. Germline V gene sequence: CDR1 LNHDA, CDR2 SQIVND (reference sequence). The CDR3 covers 15 residues. Germline trimming cut 4 bases from V and 8 bases from J; bases unmatched to any gene: 9. This clone was recorded only once.

The source of this sequence is a middle-aged man with acute or convalescent COVID-19. The sequencing sample was made of peripheral blood. V gene TRBV19 combines with J gene TRBJ1-1; 11 nucleotides align to TRBD1. The CDR3 coding sequence is TGTGCCAGTAGTACTCTCCACCGGACAGGGGGCGAAGCTTTCTTT. It translates to CASSTLHRTGGEAFF. Full variable domain (rest looked up from reference TRBV19 and TRBJ1-1): DGGITQSPKYLFRKEGQNVTLSCEQNLNHDAMYWYRQDPGQGLRLIYYSQIVNDFQKGDIAEGYSVSREKKESFPLTVTSAQKNPTAFYLCASSTLHRTGGEAFFGQGTRLTVV.